The rows below give T cell receptor beta chains drawn from one sample of a study of blood T cell repertoires in COVID-19. Only in-frame clones appear in the TCRdb table, and some are missing; sequencing was by immunoSEQ multiplex PCR. The sample consists of about 170,000 clones, 85% of them appearing once. The sequenced sample consisted of peripheral blood. Receptors were obtained from a human donor with acute or convalescent COVID-19. The donor label of this sample is uncertain. The CDR3 runs from the conserved cysteine through the conserved F or W. D genes are given only for firm matches. Clone size is shown for a subset of rows, as once, few, many or a class of expanded clone.

clone size,J gene,D gene,V gene,CDR3 DNA,CDR3 protein
-,TRBJ1-5,-,TRBV19,TGTGCCAGTAGTATCAAATCTACCCCGTGGTCACGCCAGCCCCAGCATTTT,CASSIKSTPWSRQPQHF
-,TRBJ1-6,-,TRBV7-3,TGTGCCAGCAGCCCTAGGGGGGGTTCACCCCTCCACTTT,CASSPRGGSPLHF
few,TRBJ2-1,-,TRBV5-1,TGCGCCAGCAGCTTGGAGCCGGGGGGCCTTTCGGGGCAGTTCTTC,CASSLEPGGLSGQFF
-,TRBJ1-1,TRBD1,TRBV19,TGTGCCAGTAGAAACTTAGTGGGACAGGGGAGTGAAGCTTTCTTT,CASRNLVGQGSEAFF
-,TRBJ1-1,-,TRBV30,TGTGCCTGGAGTGTTCAAATTGAAGCTTTCTTT,CAWSVQIEAFF
-,TRBJ1-2,TRBD1,TRBV28,TGTGCCAGCAGGGACGGACAGGGGGCGACTGGCTACACCTTC,CASRDGQGATGYTF
-,TRBJ1-1,-,TRBV5-1,TGCGCCAGCAGCAAATCAAACGGGGGAATGAACACTGAAGCTTTCTTT,CASSKSNGGMNTEAFF
-,TRBJ1-3,-,TRBV4-2,TGTGCCAGCAGCCAGGGACTCCAGCGAAACACCATATATTTT,CASSQGLQRNTIYF
-,TRBJ2-1,TRBD2,TRBV19,TGTGCCAGTAGGGGCGCTCGGACTAGCGGGACCTACAATGAGCAGTTCTTC,CASRGARTSGTYNEQFF
-,TRBJ1-6,TRBD1,TRBV19,TGTGCCAGTACCCCCGGGGACAGGGGGTTAGGTTCACCCCTCCACTTT,CASTPGDRGLGSPLHF
-,TRBJ1-1,TRBD1,TRBV15,TGTGCCACCAGCAGAGATACAGGGGGGAGCACTGAAGCTTTCTTT,CATSRDTGGSTEAFF
-,TRBJ1-2,-,TRBV4-2,TGTGCCAGCAGCCAAGAGGTTCAGGGGACCAACTATGGCTACACCTTC,CASSQEVQGTNYGYTF
-,TRBJ1-1,-,TRBV5-1,TGCGCCAGCAGCTTGAGTGGACAGAACACTGAAGCTTTCTTT,CASSLSGQNTEAFF
-,TRBJ1-2,-,TRBV25-1,TGTGCCAGCAGTGAATACGGGCAGGGTAGGGGCTACACCTTC,CASSEYGQGRGYTF
-,TRBJ2-3,TRBD2,TRBV5-1,TGCGCCAGCAGCTCCTCGGGGGGGTGGACAGATACGCAGTATTTT,CASSSSGGWTDTQYF
-,TRBJ1-4,-,TRBV18,TGTGCCAGCTCATCGGGCAGGGGAGAAAAACTGTTTTTT,CASSSGRGEKLFF
-,TRBJ1-5,-,TRBV3-1/TRBV3-2,TGTGCCAGCAGCCCCCACGGGGTGCAGCCCCAGCATTTT,CASSPHGVQPQHF
-,TRBJ1-5,-,TRBV10-3,TGTGCCATCAGTGAGCTGGGAGGGCTCGGGATCCATAGCAATCAGCCCCAGCATTTT,CAISELGGLGIHSNQPQHF
-,TRBJ1-2,TRBD1,TRBV28,TGTGCCAGCAGTGTCGGGACAGTCGTCCATGGCTACACCTTC,CASSVGTVVHGYTF
-,TRBJ1-1,-,TRBV19,TGTGCCAGTAGTATAGTATCGAGGGGGACGAACACTGAAGCTTTCTTT,CASSIVSRGTNTEAFF
once,TRBJ2-5,-,TRBV6-5,TGTGCCAGCAAAGAGGGTCCCTCAAGGGAGACCCAGTACTTC,CASKEGPSRETQYF
-,TRBJ1-2,-,TRBV7-2,TGTGCCAGCAGCCCGGACAAGAACTATGGCTACACCTTC,CASSPDKNYGYTF
-,TRBJ2-7,TRBD2,TRBV2,TGTGCCAGCTCGCGGGGGGACTCCTACGAGCAGTACTTC,CASSRGDSYEQYF
-,TRBJ1-5,TRBD1,TRBV18,TGTGCCAGCTCGACAGGGACCCAACAGCCCCAGCATTTT,CASSTGTQQPQHF
-,TRBJ1-2,TRBD1,TRBV11-2,TGTGCCAGCAGGAATCGACAGGGGCACGTGGGCTACACCTTC,CASRNRQGHVGYTF
-,TRBJ2-1,TRBD2,TRBV5-1,TGCGCCAGCAGCCCAACTACTAGCGGGGGTTACAATGAGCAGTTCTTC,CASSPTTSGGYNEQFF
-,TRBJ1-1,TRBD1,TRBV7-2,TGTGCCAGCAGCTTAGTGTCCGGACAGGGCACTGAAGCTTTCTTT,CASSLVSGQGTEAFF